The sequence of this T cell receptor beta chain was determined in a study of blood T cells in healthy people across ages. Study details: Using template switching, researchers captured about one barcoded beta molecule for each two T cells. Study results and limitations: Age advanced and TCR beta diversity per million T cells fell, roughly linearly.

Comments on this clonotype: What it recognizes is unknown.

This CDR3 has 13 residues. Trimming left V 5 bases short and J 2 bases short, with 10 bases between. Germline loops: CDR1 DFQATT, CDR2 SNEGSKA (reference sequence). Together with a sample-barcoded 5' primer, a J-beta primer mix was included in a second PCR lasting roughly 6 to 12 cycles. TCRdb processed the 5' RACE reads anew with MiXCR; each CDR3 protein has one entry. The sample has approximately 800,000 distinct CDR3 sequences, 62% seen once. V and J are TRBV20-1 and TRBJ1-5, with D tentatively TRBD1 (5 bases). This TCR was sampled from a man aged 25 to 45 in good health. The sample consisted of blood. CDR3 sequence: CSAVGTGNQPQHF. CDR3 nucleotide sequence: TGCAGTGCTGTAGGGACCGGCAATCAGCCCCAGCATTTT.